Listed below are T cell receptor beta chains from one sample, sequenced in a study of blood T cell repertoires in COVID-19. TCRdb keeps only in-frame clones here, not all; method: immunoSEQ multiplex PCR. Of about 440,000 clones listed, approximately 90% are singletons. The sample comprised peripheral blood. The receptors stem from a woman aged 25 to 39 with acute or convalescent COVID-19. Each CDR3 is given with its conserved first and last residue. A D gene is named only where the DNA matches it firmly. Size is stated for part of the rows, as once, few or many counts, or as a class when the clone is expanded.

CASSVNPGFSGNTIYF TGTGCCAGCAGCGTAAACCCAGGGTTCTCTGGAAACACCATATATTTT NA TRBV9 NA TRBJ1-3
CASSARQGDGYTF TGTGCCAGTAGTGCCCGACAGGGCGATGGCTACACCTTC NA TRBV19 TRBD1 TRBJ1-2
CASSIATGADGYTF TGTGCCAGTAGTATAGCGACAGGGGCGGATGGCTACACCTTC NA TRBV19 TRBD1 TRBJ1-2
CASSAPGSPMNTEAFF TGTGCCAGCAGTGCCCCCGGGAGCCCGATGAACACTGAAGCTTTCTTT once TRBV28 NA TRBJ1-1
CASSSRCLF TGTGCCAGCAGTTCCAGGTGCCTCTTT NA TRBV27 NA TRBJ1-1
CASSTRPGSTEAFF TGTGCCAGCAGCACCCGCCCCGGGAGCACTGAAGCTTTCTTT NA TRBV7-8 NA TRBJ1-1
CASSSQGKGTEAFF TGTGCCAGCAGCTCTCAGGGTAAGGGCACTGAAGCTTTCTTT many TRBV5-4 NA TRBJ1-1
CASSNPWTGTDEQYF TGTGCCAGCAGTAACCCGTGGACAGGGACCGACGAGCAGTACTTC NA TRBV28 TRBD1 TRBJ2-7
CASSQTGGGQTQYF TGTGCCAGCAGCCAAACAGGGGGCGGTCAGACCCAGTACTTC NA TRBV3-1/TRBV3-2 TRBD1 TRBJ2-5
CASSQVHEDTEAFF TGTGCCAGCAGCCAGGTCCACGAGGACACTGAAGCTTTCTTT NA TRBV4-2 NA TRBJ1-1
CASSLESGNQPQHF TGCGCCAGCAGCTTGGAGTCGGGGAATCAGCCCCAGCATTTT NA TRBV5-1 NA TRBJ1-5
CASRIQSGDEQFF TGTGCCAGCAGGATACAATCAGGCGATGAGCAGTTCTTC NA TRBV28 NA TRBJ2-1
CASSIELATDTQYF TGTGCCAGTAGTATAGAGCTAGCCACAGATACGCAGTATTTT once TRBV19 NA TRBJ2-3
CASSEPRDRGSYGYTF TGTGCCAGCAGTGAGCCCCGGGACAGGGGCAGCTATGGCTACACCTTC NA TRBV2 TRBD1 TRBJ1-2
CATRGDSQETQYF TGTGCCACCAGGGGGGACAGCCAAGAGACCCAGTACTTC once TRBV15 TRBD1 TRBJ2-5
CASSQVGLAANYGYTF TGCGCCAGCAGCCAAGTTGGACTGGCAGCTAACTATGGCTACACCTTC NA TRBV4-1 NA TRBJ1-2
CASSFPGTDTQYF TGTGCCAGCAGCTTCCCCGGTACAGATACGCAGTATTTT NA TRBV7-2 NA TRBJ2-3